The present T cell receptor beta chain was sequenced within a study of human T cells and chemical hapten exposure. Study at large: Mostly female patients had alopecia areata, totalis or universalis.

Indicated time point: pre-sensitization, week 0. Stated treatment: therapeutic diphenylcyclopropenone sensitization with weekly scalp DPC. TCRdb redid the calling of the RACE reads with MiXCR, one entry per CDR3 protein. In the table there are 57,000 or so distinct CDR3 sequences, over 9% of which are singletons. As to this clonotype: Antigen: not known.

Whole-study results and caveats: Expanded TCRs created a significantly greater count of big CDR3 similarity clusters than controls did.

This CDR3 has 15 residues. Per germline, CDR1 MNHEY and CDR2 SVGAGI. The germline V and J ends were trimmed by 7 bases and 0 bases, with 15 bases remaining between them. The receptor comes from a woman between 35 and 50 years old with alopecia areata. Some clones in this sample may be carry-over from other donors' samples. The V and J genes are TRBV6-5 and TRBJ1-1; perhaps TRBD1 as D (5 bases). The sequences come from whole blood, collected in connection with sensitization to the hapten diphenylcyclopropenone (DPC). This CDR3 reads CASTERRGVNTEAFF. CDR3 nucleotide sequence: TGTGCCAGCACGGAACGGAGGGGAGTGAACACTGAAGCTTTCTTT.